This record looks at one T cell receptor (beta chain) sequence and its context. From germline, CDR1 is SEHNR and CDR2 FQNEAQ (reference sequence). CDR3 length equals 15 residues. Trimming stripped 6 bases from V and 7 bases from J, with 16 bases between. This entry belongs to a study of cytomegalovirus exposure and HLA in healthy donors. Vbeta (60) and Jbeta (13) primers were used in the PCR. The table came from immunoSEQ multiplex PCR; TCRdb's copy has only in-frame clones and leaves some out. The repertoire holds 150,000 to 200,000 clones, with around three quarters as singletons. The origin of this receptor is a woman aged 40 to 50 in good health and CMV-seronegative. Sample: PBMCs. V is TRBV7-9 and J is TRBJ1-6; D gene uncertain. The CDR3 region has the DNA TGTGCCAGCAGTTCTCGAAACAGTCAGAATTCACCCCTCCACTTT. It encodes CASSSRNSQNSPLHF.